The clone carrying this T cell receptor beta chain was seen many times. Its antigen remains unknown. This sample is part of a study of shared clonotypes between healthy human individuals. Study-wide results and caveats: Clonotypes not shared had lower generation probabilities than those common to all four donors. Shared across several donors were roughly 5.3% of the naive CD4 clonotypes.

V was pared by 4 bases and J by 3 bases, with 13 bases between. Germline V lookup: CDR1 SGHRS, CDR2 YFSETQ. The CDR3 spans 15 residues. Original data processing: ImmunoSEQ output held junction-only sequences without quality scores, so filtering differed. Profiled with immunoSEQ multiplex PCR; TCRdb holds only in-frame clones, not every one. The DNA gave D and trimming, while V, J and clone size come from that table. In the table there are more than 1 million clones, around 78% of which are singletons. The receptor was derived from a man aged 18 to 30 in good health. Some clones in this sample may be carry-over from other donors' samples. The chain recombines TRBV5-1 with TRBJ1-4, with D possibly matching TRBD1 (5 bases). The specimen was memory CD4+ T cells from PBMCs. Subset given: CD45RA-negative fraction. CDR3 loop: CASSPGRGANEKLFF. For the CDR3, the DNA is TGCGCCAGCAGCCCTGGGAGGGGTGCTAATGAAAAACTGTTTTTT.